Listed here is a single T cell receptor beta chain. Antigen unknown. The entry originates in a study of T-cell memory formation after mild COVID-19. In the study overall: TCR clusters mostly belonged to single donors.

Study results and limitations: Of the contracting clones, CD4+ ones lay mainly in CM and EM, and CD8+ ones in EMRA. Later expanders leaned CD4+, whereas clones that contracted between day 15 and 85 were balanced CD4/CD8.

The TCR alpha and TCR beta cDNA libraries, bearing sample barcodes and UMIs, were generated by 5'RACE using constant-segment primers. TCRdb re-called the 5' RACE reads with MiXCR, one entry per CDR3 protein. The sample includes roughly 130,000 distinct CDR3 sequences, approximately 17% of them seen just once. The junction had 7 bases not matched to a gene; V was cut back by 1 base and J by 7 bases. The CDR3 extends over 15 amino acids. Germline assignment: CDR1 SGHRS and CDR2 YFSETQ. Sequencing was done on a sample of PBMCs or a T cell subset sorted from them (not recorded which). The chain recombines TRBV5-1 with TRBJ2-7; TRBD1 agrees at 11 bases. The receptor's source is a man between 18 and 35 years old who had mild COVID-19 (a few samples of this study predate the infection). Cell type and time point are not known. The CDR3 is CASSLSGQGAGEQYV. DNA for the CDR3: TGCGCCAGCAGCTTGTCAGGACAGGGGGCTGGGGAGCAGTACGTC.